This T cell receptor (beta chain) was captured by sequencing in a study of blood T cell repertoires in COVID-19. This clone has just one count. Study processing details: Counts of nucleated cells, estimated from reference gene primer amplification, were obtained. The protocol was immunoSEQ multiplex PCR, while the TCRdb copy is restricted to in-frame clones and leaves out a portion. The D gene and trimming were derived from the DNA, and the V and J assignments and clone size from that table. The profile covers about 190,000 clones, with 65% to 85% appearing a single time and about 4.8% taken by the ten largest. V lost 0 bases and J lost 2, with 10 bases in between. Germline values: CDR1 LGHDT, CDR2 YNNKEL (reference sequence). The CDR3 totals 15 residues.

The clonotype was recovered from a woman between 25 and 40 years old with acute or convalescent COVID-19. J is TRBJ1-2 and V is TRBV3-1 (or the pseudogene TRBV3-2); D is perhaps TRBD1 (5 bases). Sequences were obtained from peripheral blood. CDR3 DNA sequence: TGTGCCAGCAGCCAAGAAAGGGGCTGGAACTATGGCTACACCTTC. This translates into CASSQERGWNYGYTF.